This is a list of T cell receptor beta chains from one sample in a study of blood T cell repertoires in COVID-19. Profiled with immunoSEQ multiplex PCR; TCRdb holds only in-frame clones, not every one. The repertoire holds roughly 330,000 clones, with 80% to 90% as singletons. Sequencing was done on a sample of PBMCs or T cells enriched from blood (not recorded which). The receptors shown here come from a man aged 30 to 45 who had recovered from COVID-19. Each CDR3 is given with its conserved first and last residue. A D gene is named only where the DNA matches it firmly. Clone size is stated in some rows and not others, as once, few, many or a class when expanded.

J gene | clone size | V gene | D gene | CDR3 DNA | CDR3 protein
TRBJ1-1 | - | TRBV28 | - | TGTGCCAGCAGTTTAAGGCTCCGGGATGAAGCTTTCTTT | CASSLRLRDEAFF
TRBJ2-7 | - | TRBV28 | TRBD2 | TGTGCCAGCAGTTTAGTCGGGGGGAACTCCTACGAGCAGTACTTC | CASSLVGGNSYEQYF
TRBJ2-7 | - | TRBV28 | - | TGTGCCAGCAGTTTAAGTCGGGGGGCGAGGGAGCAGTACTTC | CASSLSRGAREQYF
TRBJ1-4 | - | TRBV4-2 | - | TGTGCCAGCAGCCAATATGAGGGCCCGGGGGAAAAACTGTTTTTT | CASSQYEGPGEKLFF
TRBJ2-7 | - | TRBV9 | TRBD2 | TGTGCCAGCAGCACTAGTCCCCATAGCGGGGGGACCTACGAGCAGTACTTC | CASSTSPHSGGTYEQYF
TRBJ2-3 | - | TRBV5-5 | TRBD1 | TGTGCCAGCAGCCCCCTTCAGGGGGCTGGCCCCACAGATACGCAGTATTTT | CASSPLQGAGPTDTQYF
TRBJ2-1 | - | TRBV3-1/TRBV3-2 | - | TGTGCCAGCAGCCAAGACGGACTCGCATCCTACAATGAGCAGTTCTTC | CASSQDGLASYNEQFF
TRBJ1-2 | - | TRBV19 | TRBD1 | TGTGCCAGTAGAGACAGGGTAGAAGGCTACACCTTC | CASRDRVEGYTF
TRBJ2-7 | - | TRBV27 | TRBD2 | TGTGCCAGCAGTTTAACGGGGGGTCCTCGATCTCACGAGCAGTACTTC | CASSLTGGPRSHEQYF
TRBJ1-1 | - | TRBV11-3 | - | TGTGCCAGCGGAGTGGAGGGCTCTGAAGCTTTCTTT | CASGVEGSEAFF
TRBJ2-5 | - | TRBV5-1 | - | TGCGCCAGCAGCTTGGCAGGGGGGCCCCAAGAGACCCAGTACTTC | CASSLAGGPQETQYF
TRBJ2-1 | - | TRBV9 | TRBD2 | TGTGCCAGCAGTTTAAGCGGGGGGGCTCACAATGAGCAGTTCTTC | CASSLSGGAHNEQFF
TRBJ2-1 | - | TRBV3-1/TRBV3-2 | - | TGTGCCAGCAGCCCAACTAGGGACACCTACAATGAGCAGTTCTTC | CASSPTRDTYNEQFF
TRBJ1-2 | - | TRBV7-3 | TRBD1 | TGTGCCAGCAGCCGGGACAGCTATAACTATGGCTACACCTTC | CASSRDSYNYGYTF
TRBJ1-3 | - | TRBV9 | TRBD1 | TGTGCCAGCAGCGTAGGGACAGGGGACTCTGGAAACACCATATATTTT | CASSVGTGDSGNTIYF
TRBJ2-1 | - | TRBV7-3 | - | TGTGCCAGCAGCTTCGGCGGGGTGTCCTACAATGAGCAGTTCTTC | CASSFGGVSYNEQFF
TRBJ1-2 | - | TRBV2 | TRBD1 | TGTGCCAGCAAATCCCGACCGGGACAGGGGGCAGGCTATGGCTACACCTTC | CASKSRPGQGAGYGYTF
TRBJ2-7 | few | TRBV6-5 | - | TGTGCCAGCAGTTTCGGGCAGGGCCACTACGAGCAGTACTTC | CASSFGQGHYEQYF
TRBJ1-4 | - | TRBV27 | TRBD1 | TGTGCCAGCAGACCCAACAGGGGGCTTTGGGAAAAACTGTTTTTT | CASRPNRGLWEKLFF
TRBJ2-3 | - | TRBV4-1 | - | TGCGCCAGCAGCCAATTAGGCACAGATACGCAGTATTTT | CASSQLGTDTQYF
TRBJ1-1 | - | TRBV6-5 | TRBD1 | TGTGCCAGCAACCTTAGACAGGGTATCACTGAAGCTTTCTTT | CASNLRQGITEAFF
TRBJ2-7 | - | TRBV29-1 | TRBD1 | TGCAGCGCATCCCGGGACAGGGGTGTAGGCGAGCAGTACTTC | CSASRDRGVGEQYF
TRBJ2-7 | - | TRBV6-5 | TRBD1 | TGTGCCAGCAGTTCACCCGGGACAGGTTTGGTTTACGAGCAGTACTTC | CASSSPGTGLVYEQYF
TRBJ1-6 | - | TRBV5-6 | - | TGTGCCAGCAGCTCAGGACAGACCTTTAATTCACCCCTCCACTTT | CASSSGQTFNSPLHF
TRBJ1-5 | - | TRBV5-1 | - | TGCGCCAGCAGCCCGTCAGGGAATCAGCCCCAGCATTTT | CASSPSGNQPQHF
TRBJ2-7 | - | TRBV12-1 | - | TGTGCCAGCAGCTTTGTTGGACTCAGCTACGAGCAGTACTTC | CASSFVGLSYEQYF
TRBJ2-1 | few | TRBV24-1 | TRBD2 | TGTGCCACCAGTGATGCGGGTAGCGGGGACTACAATGAGCAGTTCTTC | CATSDAGSGDYNEQFF
TRBJ2-2 | - | TRBV7-8 | - | TGTGCCAGCAGTCCCAGGACAGTTAACACCGGGGAGCTGTTTTTT | CASSPRTVNTGELFF
TRBJ1-4 | - | TRBV5-4 | TRBD1 | TGTGCCAGCAGCCCCGATCCGGACAGGTCTGAAAAACTGTTTTTT | CASSPDPDRSEKLFF
TRBJ2-7 | - | TRBV27 | - | TGTGCCAGCACCACTCCTGGCAGGGCGGCCTACGAGCAGTACTTC | CASTTPGRAAYEQYF
TRBJ2-2 | once | TRBV19 | - | TGTGCCAGTAGTCCCCTCCCCGGGGAGCTGTTTTTT | CASSPLPGELFF
TRBJ1-4 | - | TRBV10-3 | - | TGTGCCATCAGGGCCGCCAGCGGGGAAAAACTGTTTTTT | CAIRAASGEKLFF
TRBJ2-7 | - | TRBV28 | TRBD2 | TGTGCCAGCAGTCCGGGACTAAGTTACGAGCAGTACTTC | CASSPGLSYEQYF
TRBJ1-5 | - | TRBV9 | TRBD1 | TGTGCCAGCAGCGAGACAGGGACCAATCAGCCCCAGCATTTT | CASSETGTNQPQHF
TRBJ2-1 | - | TRBV29-1 | - | TGCAGCGTTACAGGCCTCCGCTCCTACAATGAGCAGTTCTTC | CSVTGLRSYNEQFF
TRBJ1-5 | - | TRBV29-1 | - | TGCAGCGTTGTACCGGGGGGAAATCAGCCCCAGCATTTT | CSVVPGGNQPQHF
TRBJ2-2 | - | TRBV28 | - | TGTGCCAGCAGTCTCACCGGGAATGCCGGGGAGCTGTTTTTT | CASSLTGNAGELFF
TRBJ2-7 | - | TRBV19 | TRBD2 | TGTGCCAGTAGTCGGACTAGCGGGGGCCAGTCCTACGAGCAGTACTTC | CASSRTSGGQSYEQYF
TRBJ1-1 | - | TRBV5-1 | TRBD1 | TGCGCCAGCAGCTTGATAGGGACAGCGAACACTGAAGCTTTCTTT | CASSLIGTANTEAFF
TRBJ2-2 | - | TRBV9 | TRBD2 | TGTGCCAGCAGCGTAGCCGTGTCTAGCGGGGGGGCGTCCGGGGAGCTGTTTTTT | CASSVAVSSGGASGELFF
TRBJ2-7 | - | TRBV19 | - | TGTGCCAGTAGTATAGCACCAGGGTCCTACGAGCAGTACTTC | CASSIAPGSYEQYF
TRBJ2-7 | - | TRBV7-9 | TRBD1 | TGTGCCAGCAGCCCAAGGGACAGACAGGTGGGCTACGAGCAGTACTTC | CASSPRDRQVGYEQYF
TRBJ2-1 | - | TRBV6-5 | TRBD2 | TGTGCCAGCAGTAGAGGGACTAGCGGGTACAATGAGCAGTTCTTC | CASSRGTSGYNEQFF
TRBJ1-5 | - | TRBV5-8 | - | TGTGCCAGCAGCCGGACCGGGACACCCTATCAGCCCCAGCATTTT | CASSRTGTPYQPQHF
TRBJ1-6 | - | TRBV25-1 | TRBD1 | TGTGCCAGCGGGACAGGGAATAATTCACCCCTCCACTTT | CASGTGNNSPLHF
TRBJ2-7 | - | TRBV19 | - | TGTGCCAGTAGTATCAGGGCAGGGGCGACCGAGCAGTACTTC | CASSIRAGATEQYF
TRBJ1-1 | - | TRBV4-1 | TRBD1 | TGCGCCAGCAGCCAAACACAGGGGGTTTACACTGAAGCTTTCTTT | CASSQTQGVYTEAFF
TRBJ2-7 | - | TRBV10-3 | - | TGTGCCACCCACGGCCTAGCGCGGTACGAGCAGTACTTC | CATHGLARYEQYF
TRBJ1-1 | - | TRBV2 | TRBD1 | TGTGCCAGCACCCTGGGACAGACGAACACTGAAGCTTTCTTT | CASTLGQTNTEAFF
TRBJ2-3 | - | TRBV6-5 | - | TGTGCCAGCGGAAGACGACAGGACCTCACAGATACGCAGTATTTT | CASGRRQDLTDTQYF
TRBJ2-4 | - | TRBV30 | TRBD1 | TGTGCCTGGAGTAGAACAGGGGGATCTGACATTCAGTACTTC | CAWSRTGGSDIQYF
TRBJ1-5 | - | TRBV24-1 | TRBD1 | TGTGCCACCAGTGATTTAAGCCCCACAGGGGGTTCGGAACAGCCCCAGCATTTT | CATSDLSPTGGSEQPQHF
TRBJ1-2 | - | TRBV10-1 | TRBD1 | TGCGCCAGCAGCCGCGACAGGGACTATGGCTACACCTTC | CASSRDRDYGYTF